This T cell receptor beta chain was profiled in a study of T cells after yellow fever vaccination. Study outcomes and limitations: Although the secondary response was weaker, it peaked faster, at day 5 versus 15.

With regard to this clonotype: Its antigen is unknown.

UMIs and a universal primer site were added when TCR cDNA was made by 5'RACE template switching. Each CDR3 protein is one row after TCRdb ran MiXCR on the 5' RACE reads. Of more than 300,000 distinct CDR3 sequences listed, around 10% are singletons. The source is a man aged 18 to 29 who received the YFV17D yellow fever vaccine. This specimen was CD4+ T cells sorted from PBMCs, taken 45 days after the yellow fever booster vaccination.

Here the CDR3 reads CASRDRSNQPQHF. DNA of the CDR3: TGTGCCAGCAGGGACCGAAGCAATCAGCCCCAGCATTTT. The chain joins TRBV6-2 or TRBV6-3 to TRBJ1-5; D call uncertain. The V end lost 6 bases, the J end lost 1 base, and 7 bases lay between the germline ends. The CDR3 consists of 13 residues. Germline values: CDR1 MNHEY, CDR2 SVGEGT.